The sequence of this TCR beta chain was determined in a study of CD8+ T cells in alopecia areata. The CDR3 runs to 15 residues. Germline V gene lookup returns CDR1 SGHAT and CDR2 FQNNGV. Trimming cost V 1 base and J 5 bases, with 15 bases left between them. Once RNA had been extracted, it was reverse transcribed into cDNA to act as the sequencing template. Using immunoSEQ multiplex PCR, the repertoire was profiled, and TCRdb retains in-frame clones only, with some absent. The repertoire consists of more than 95,000 clones, with more than 35% occurring once and the leading ten covering about 1.5%. This TCR derives from a human donor with alopecia areata. Sequences were obtained from CD4+ T cells sorted from blood. V usage is TRBV11-2 and J usage is TRBJ2-7, with D possibly TRBD1 on 6 matching bases. The CDR3 protein is CASSLATSQGHEQYF. CDR3 nucleotide sequence: TGTGCCAGCAGCTTAGCTACGTCACAGGGTCACGAGCAGTACTTC.